These 17 T cell receptor beta chains came from one sample sequenced in a study of cytomegalovirus exposure and HLA in healthy donors. Primers for the PCR totalled 60 Vbeta and 13 Jbeta. Profiling relied on immunoSEQ multiplex PCR, and the TCRdb table lists in-frame clones only, not all of them. The sample has under 200,000 clones, around 75% seen once. Sequenced material: PBMCs. The receptors derive from a male donor in good health and CMV-seronegative.

The gene calls are TRBV11-2 and TRBJ2-5; D ambiguous. This CDR3 is 13 amino acids long. Germline-derived CDR1 and CDR2 are SGHAT and FQNNGV. The V gene lost 5 bases and the J gene lost 2 bases, with 9 bases spanning the gap. In nucleotides, the CDR3 is TGTGCCAGCAGCGCGAACTCGCAAGAGACCCAGTACTTC. Translation: CASSANSQETQYF.

This clone was counted between two and nine times. The chain has TRBV10-1 and TRBJ2-1; D uncertain. The CDR3 is 15 amino acids. CDR1 WNHNN and CDR2 SYGVQD come from the germline V gene (reference sequence). V was clipped by 1 base and J by 4 bases, with 11 bases between them. The CDR3: CASSELPHCYNEQFF. The DNA for the CDR3 is TGCGCCAGCAGTGAGTTACCCCACTGTTACAATGAGCAGTTCTTC.

The chain recombines TRBV11-2 with TRBJ2-1; D unclear. Trimming stripped 5 bases from V and 4 bases from J, with 9 bases between. The CDR3 has 13 amino acids. Germline CDR1 reads SGHAT; CDR2 reads FQNNGV. Here the CDR3 reads CASSVSGYNEQFF. The CDR3 DNA follows: TGTGCCAGCAGCGTTTCCGGGTACAATGAGCAGTTCTTC.

This clone was counted only a few times. This chain connects TRBV27 to TRBJ1-1; 7 nucleotides line up with TRBD1. Germline trimming cut 2 bases from V and 10 bases from J; bases unmatched to any gene: 10. This CDR3 contains 14 residues. Germline CDR1 is MNHEY and CDR2 is SMNVEV (reference sequence). Written as DNA, the CDR3 is TGTGCCAGCAGTTTAAGGGGACAGCCCATATCAGCTTTCTTT. Its protein is CASSLRGQPISAFF.

V gene TRBV4-2 combines with J gene TRBJ2-7; 12 positions agree with TRBD2. CDR1 is LGHNA and CDR2 is YNFKEQ in the germline V gene. The CDR3 totals 15 residues. J lost 6 bases, V lost 5 bases, and 8 bases had no gene match. The chain's CDR3 is CASSSSLAGGGEQYF. For the CDR3, the DNA is TGTGCCAGCAGCTCGAGCCTAGCGGGAGGGGGCGAGCAGTACTTC.

This chain uses TRBV4-2 with TRBJ2-7; a weak D match, TRBD2 (6 bases). Germline V gene sequence: CDR1 LGHNA, CDR2 YNFKEQ. The CDR3 extends over 13 amino acids. Deletions cut 7 bases from V and 6 bases from J, with 16 bases between. As DNA, the CDR3 is TGTGCCAGCAAAACGACCGCCGGGGGCGAGCAGTACTTC. Translation: CASKTTAGGEQYF.

The CDR3 region has the DNA TGTGCCAGCAGTTACTCGAGTGGCAGGGTAGGATCACCCCTCCACTTT. Its protein product is CASSYSSGRVGSPLHF. V and J are TRBV6-5 and TRBJ1-6, with D maybe TRBD1 (5 bases). The V end lost 0 bases, the J end lost 10 bases, and 16 bases lay between the germline ends. From germline, CDR1 is MNHEY and CDR2 SVGAGI. This CDR3 has 16 amino acids.

The chain recombines TRBV28 with TRBJ1-1; 9 bases are shared with TRBD1. The CDR3 is 13 amino acids. The J segment lost 5 bases and the V segment lost 5 bases, leaving 3 bases of the junction unmatched. CDR1 is MDHEN, CDR2 SYDVKM, per germline. The CDR3 is CASSAGTGTEAFF. CDR3 DNA: TGTGCCAGCAGTGCCGGGACAGGGACTGAAGCTTTCTTT.

This sequence joins TRBV4-1 and TRBJ2-2; 9 bases match TRBD1. The ends lost 4 bases at V and 7 bases at J; junction bases unmatched: 4. CDR3 length equals 14 residues. The V gene's germline CDR1 is MGHRA and CDR2 YSYEKL. The CDR3 DNA is TGCGCCAGCAGCCTAACAGGGGGCTACGGGGAGCTGTTTTTT. It codes for CASSLTGGYGELFF.

The chain links TRBV5-1 to TRBJ1-6; 9 nucleotides agree with TRBD1. Looked up from germline, CDR1 is SGHRS and CDR2 is YFSETQ. Losses at the gene ends were 6 bases for V and 9 bases for J; bases not matched to a gene: 13. This CDR3 has 16 residues. CDR3 sequence (DNA): TGCGCCAGCAACGACAGGGGGAGGGGGATCGGTTCACCCCTCCACTTT. Translated: CASNDRGRGIGSPLHF.

This chain uses TRBV7-2 with TRBJ2-5, with D possibly matching TRBD2 (6 bases). The germline V gene encodes CDR1 SGHTA and CDR2 FQGNSA. The germline V and J ends were trimmed by 5 bases and 5 bases, with 18 bases remaining between them. This CDR3 region has 15 residues. Here the CDR3 DNA reads TGTGCCAGCAGCCATTGGGTGGGAGGAAGTGAGACCCAGTACTTC. As protein: CASSHWVGGSETQYF.

V and J are TRBV4-1 and TRBJ2-1; D is possibly TRBD1 (5 bases). Germline V gene data show CDR1 as MGHRA and CDR2 as YSYEKL. Trimming removed 4 bases from V and 7 bases from J, with 17 bases in between. CDR3 size: 15 residues. CDR3 sequence: CASSPNQQVRNEQFF. As DNA, the CDR3 is TGCGCCAGCAGCCCCAACCAACAGGTCAGGAATGAGCAGTTCTTC.

V gene TRBV4-1 combines with J gene TRBJ2-7; no firm D call. The CDR3 covers 16 residues. V gave up 1 base and J gave up 0 bases, with 13 bases separating them. The germline CDR1 and CDR2 sequences are MGHRA and YSYEKL. The CDR3 region is CASSQAPTESSYEQYF. CDR3 in DNA: TGCGCCAGCAGCCAAGCCCCGACGGAGAGCTCCTACGAGCAGTACTTC.

The V gene is TRBV10-3, the J gene TRBJ1-6, with no clear D. CDR3 length equals 15 residues. Looked up from germline, CDR1 is ENHRY and CDR2 is SYGVKD. Trimming removed 2 bases at V and 0 bases at J, with 5 bases between. CDR3 sequence (DNA): TGTGCCATCAGTGAGAGGAGCTCCTATAATTCACCCCTCCACTTT. Translated: CAISERSSYNSPLHF.

Only a few counts were recorded for this clone. The CDR3 spells CASSILRSGSYPYNEQFF. The CDR3 DNA follows: TGTGCCAGTAGTATACTCCGAAGCGGGAGCTACCCCTACAATGAGCAGTTCTTC. This rearrangement joins TRBV19 to TRBJ2-1; 8 bases fit TRBD2. Germline V gives CDR1 LNHDA, CDR2 SQIVND (reference sequence). The CDR3 covers 18 residues. The V and J ends lost 2 bases and 2 bases, in that order; junction bases with no gene match: 11.

The chain is built from TRBV4-1 and TRBJ2-5; D gene uncertain. V shed 0 bases and J shed 5 bases, with 4 bases lying between them. The germline V gene has CDR1 MGHRA and CDR2 YSYEKL. The CDR3 extends over 12 amino acids. The CDR3, as DNA: TGCGCCAGCAGCCAAGATCGGGAGACCCAGTACTTC. Translation: CASSQDRETQYF.

This clone was seen only a few times. This chain joins TRBV7-9 and TRBJ2-3; D call uncertain. The V and J ends lost 5 bases and 4 bases respectively, with 7 bases between them. This CDR3 comprises 12 residues. Germline V gene data show CDR1 as SEHNR and CDR2 as FQNEAQ (reference sequence). The CDR3: CASSTSPDTQYF. For the CDR3, the DNA is TGTGCCAGCAGCACATCTCCAGATACGCAGTATTTT. Together with reference TRBV7-9 and TRBJ2-3, the CDR3 gives the full variable domain: DTGVSQNPRHKITKRGQNVTFRCDPISEHNRLYWYRQTLGQGPEFLTYFQNEAQLEKSRLLSDRFSAERPKGSFSTLEIQRTEQGDSAMYLCASSTSPDTQYFGPGTRLTVL.